Given below is one TCR beta chain in context. The antigen remains undetermined. The data were taken from a study of OX40 agonist ivuxolimab in advanced cancers. Study overall: An agonistic anti-OX40 (CD134) antibody, ivuxolimab, was used to treat the patients.

Study-level results: Near-lowest levels of clonal expansion characterized partial responders at 0.1-3.0 mg/kg.

The CDR3 contains 14 residues. V shed 3 bases, J shed 0 bases, and the junction held 1 base outside the gene matches. CDR1 and CDR2 (germline): KGHSH, LQKENI. The data were produced by immunoSEQ multiplex PCR, yet TCRdb's version contains in-frame clones alone and is incomplete. There are around 70,000 clones in the sample; 75% to 90% occur only once, and 2% lies in the top ten. Sequences were derived from CD4+ or CD8+ T cells sorted from blood, sampled in a trial of the OX40 agonist ivuxolimab. This TCR derives from an adult with an advanced solid tumor such as melanoma, head and neck, liver or kidney cancer. The chain links TRBV18 to TRBJ1-2, with 7 bases matching TRBD1. Written as DNA, the CDR3 is TGTGCCAGCTCACCGGGACAGTCTAACTATGGCTACACCTTC. Protein: CASSPGQSNYGYTF.